The entry below describes one T cell receptor (beta chain). Its target antigen remains unknown. Base quality data are lacking; no much larger clone is found one base away. Whole blood was collected in K2EDTA tubes by collaborating institutions according to the institutions' own protocols. For TCRbeta analysis, collaborators shipped samples as frozen whole blood, isolated PBMCs, or DNA extracted from either of those sample types. The sample is drawn from a study of blood T cell repertoires in COVID-19 (dated by TCRdb to 2018 to 2020). With respect to the entire study: Collaborator samples came from the United States, Italy and Spain and covered acute and convalescent phases of COVID-19. The material from the prospective study consisted of cDNA or gDNA derived from T cells, B-cell-depleted T cells, or PBMCs. The dataset comprised deeply sampled blood TCRbeta repertoires from subjects exposed to, actively infected with, or recovered from COVID-19. A freely available public database, intended as a resource for researchers studying the immune response to SARS-CoV-2, is where the repertoires were released. The samples were drawn from two sources: the first 160 participants of the ongoing ImmuneRACE study, and 950 to 1,500 subjects contributed by 6 global collaborators. Nearly every sample came with metadata listing a de-identified subject ID, COVID-19 status, age in years and sex. Where HLA class I and class II types were available, the types were taken from metadata supplied by the sample provider, not from assay-based typing.

Study-wide findings and limitations: The quantity of clinical and demographic metadata differed by source and by participant and was supplied without curation.

TCRbeta CDR3 regions were amplified from genomic DNA by means of the immunoSEQ Assay, a bias-controlled multiplex PCR. The authors' pipeline ran thus. Nucleated cell counts per sample were estimated from amplification of reference gene primers within the assay. To quantify the absolute abundance of each unique TCRbeta CDR3 rearrangement, sequence reads were collapsed and filtered. For each sample, productive Simpson clonality was calculated as the square root of Simpson's diversity index over productive rearrangements. TCRdb stores this immuneACCESS table with in-frame sequences only. Part of the clones is absent; in the studies checked, under half of the shortfall reflects unresolved V genes, and no reason is known for the rest. V and J calls and clone size are as listed in that table; D and trimming were resolved from the DNA. For this sample the table gives fewer than 250,000 clones, of which roughly 90% were detected only once. The ten largest make up 2% to 2.5% of the sample.

Counted from cysteine to phenylalanine, this CDR3 has 16 amino acids. Just the 48-base CDR3 DNA is kept, in frame starting at base 1. Via the germline V gene, CDR1 is SGHDT and CDR2 YYEEEE. V and J lose 1 base and 5 bases, and a span of 18 bases separates them. This TCR came from a woman aged 45-60 years with acute or convalescent COVID-19. Sequencing used peripheral blood. This chain joins TRBV5-6 to TRBJ1-1; the D region possibly corresponds to TRBD1 (5 bases align). In nucleotide form, the sequence is TGTGCCAGCAGCTTGCCACCGGTCGGGGGAGGGACTGAAGCTTTCTTT. Translated, this is CASSLPPVGGGTEAFF.